The 8 T cell receptor beta chains listed next were all sequenced from one sample in a study of cytomegalovirus exposure and HLA in healthy donors (dated by TCRdb to about 2017). The library came from the immunoSEQ multiplex PCR assay. TCRdb retrieved this table from immuneACCESS and kept in-frame rearrangements only. Not all clones are present; in checked studies, unresolved V genes account for under half, and no reason is known for the remainder. This sample has some 170,000 clones in its table, and around 92% of those were observed once. The ten largest clones add up to 4% to 4.5% of the sample. Sequencing was done on a sample of PBMCs. The receptors here all came from a man aged 18 to 35 in good health and CMV-seropositive.

The chain links TRBV5-1 to TRBJ2-5; TRBD2 is a possible D gene (5 bases). The CDR3 spans 13 residues. The V end was cut by 1 base, the J end by 5 bases, with 9 bases between. Germline V gene sequence: CDR1 SGHRS, CDR2 YFSETQ. The CDR3 loop reads CASSLNGGETQYF. The CDR3 region has the DNA TGCGCCAGCAGCTTGAATGGAGGCGAGACCCAGTACTTC.

The chain is built from TRBV27 and TRBJ2-7; a weak D match, TRBD2 (6 bases). Looked up from germline, CDR1 is MNHEY and CDR2 is SMNVEV (reference sequence). The CDR3 covers 11 residues. Between the trimmed V and J ends, which lost 8 bases and 3 bases, there was a span of 8 bases. The CDR3 DNA sequence: TGTGCCAGCTTCGGGGGCTACGAGCAGTACTTC. Translated, it gives CASFGGYEQYF.

This clone was observed a few times. This chain links TRBV6-6 with TRBJ2-2; perhaps TRBD1 as D (6 bases). CDR1 is MNHNY and CDR2 is SVGAGI in the germline V gene (reference sequence). The germline V and J ends were trimmed by 5 bases and 7 bases, with 20 bases remaining between them. CDR3 length equals 16 residues. The CDR3 DNA is TGTGCCAGCAGTGCAAAGGGTGGGGGCGGTTTCGGGGAGCTGTTTTTT. This translates into CASSAKGGGGFGELFF.

The J gene is TRBJ2-1, the V gene TRBV4-1, with TRBD2 matching over 7 bases. Germline V lookup: CDR1 MGHRA, CDR2 YSYEKL. The CDR3 contains 14 residues. J was trimmed by 7 bases and V by 4 bases; bases with no gene match: 7. DNA for the CDR3: TGCGCCAGCAGCCCCCCCGGGAGGAGGAATGAGCAGTTCTTC. This encodes CASSPPGRRNEQFF.

The V call is TRBV7-8, the J call TRBJ1-3, with D unclear. Germline CDR1 SGHVS, CDR2 FQNEAQ. The V end was cut by 5 bases, the J end by 1 base, with 15 bases between. CDR3 length equals 16 residues. The CDR3 here is CASSPPGWGSGNTIYF. The CDR3 DNA reads as TGTGCCAGCAGCCCACCGGGGTGGGGTTCTGGAAACACCATATATTTT.

In its sample, this clone was seen once. The rearrangement links TRBV15 to TRBJ1-2, with 11 bases that match TRBD1. The CDR3 has 15 residues. Germline V CDR1 and CDR2: LNHNV, YYDKDF (reference sequence). The trim removed 1 base at V and 8 bases at J, leaving 6 bases unmatched. CDR3 DNA sequence: TGTGCCACCAGCAGAGGAGGACAGGGGGCGTCCGGCTACACCTTC. It encodes CATSRGGQGASGYTF.

J is TRBJ2-1 and V is TRBV7-2; TRBD2 matches at 10 bases. V gave up 6 bases and J gave up 5 bases; unmatched junction bases: 7. Germline V CDR1 and CDR2: SGHTA, FQGNSA. The CDR3 has 15 amino acids. The CDR3 sequence is CASSPRTSGNNEQFF. As DNA, the CDR3 is TGTGCCAGCAGTCCCCGGACTAGCGGAAACAATGAGCAGTTCTTC.

This clone turned up a few times. V is TRBV28 and J is TRBJ2-7, with TRBD2 as a possible D gene (5 bases). Germline V gene lookup returns CDR1 MDHEN and CDR2 SYDVKM. V shed 2 bases and J shed 4 bases, with 9 bases lying between them. The CDR3 has 13 amino acids. The CDR3 loop reads CASSLRRTYEQYF. The CDR3, as DNA: TGTGCCAGCAGTTTACGCCGGACTTACGAGCAGTACTTC.